These T cell receptor beta chains were read from a single sample in a study of T-cell reconstitution after alpha-beta-depleted transplantation in children. TCRdb re-called the PCR reads through MiXCR, storing one row per CDR3 protein. The sample has about 170,000 distinct CDR3 sequences, approximately 12% seen once. The specimen comprised PBMCs, sampled before TCRalphabeta/CD19-depleted stem cell transplant. The receptors originated from a boy between 2 and 10 years old with acute myeloid leukemia, due to receive a stem cell transplant. Both conserved end residues are part of each CDR3. A D gene is named only where the DNA matches it firmly. Where a row states a size, it is once, few, many or the class of an expanded clone; other rows omit it.

d_gene: .
j_gene: TRBJ2-3
abundance: few
v_gene: TRBV18
CDR3aa: CASSPPWDSDTQYF
CDR3nt: TGTGCCAGCTCACCACCGTGGGATTCAGATACGCAGTATTTT

d_gene: .
j_gene: TRBJ2-7
abundance: many
v_gene: TRBV6-1
CDR3aa: CASSSPGLASYEQYF
CDR3nt: TGTGCCAGCAGCTCCCCGGGGCTAGCCTCATACGAGCAGTACTTC

d_gene: .
j_gene: TRBJ2-5
abundance: many
v_gene: TRBV12-3/TRBV12-4
CDR3aa: CASSLGEQETQYF
CDR3nt: TGTGCCAGCAGCCTGGGGGAACAAGAGACCCAGTACTTC

d_gene: .
j_gene: TRBJ1-5
abundance: many
v_gene: TRBV5-5
CDR3aa: CASTGGIYSNQPQHF
CDR3nt: TGTGCCAGCACCGGGGGGATCTATAGCAATCAGCCCCAGCATTTT

d_gene: TRBD1
j_gene: TRBJ2-5
abundance: many
v_gene: TRBV11-2
CDR3aa: CASSLSGQGETQYF
CDR3nt: TGTGCCAGCAGCCTAAGTGGACAGGGTGAGACCCAGTACTTC

d_gene: TRBD2
j_gene: TRBJ2-1
abundance: many
v_gene: TRBV9
CDR3aa: CASSVGGSGGYNEQFF
CDR3nt: TGTGCCAGCAGCGTAGGGGGTAGCGGGGGCTACAATGAGCAGTTCTTC

d_gene: TRBD2
j_gene: TRBJ2-7
abundance: many
v_gene: TRBV10-3
CDR3aa: CAIRGELAGGSSYEQYF
CDR3nt: TGTGCCATCAGAGGAGAATTGGCGGGGGGAAGCTCCTACGAGCAGTACTTC

d_gene: .
j_gene: TRBJ2-2
abundance: .
v_gene: TRBV28
CDR3aa: CASSGPWRAGTGELFF
CDR3nt: TGTGCCAGCAGCGGACCCTGGAGGGCGGGCACCGGGGAGCTGTTTTTT

d_gene: .
j_gene: TRBJ1-1
abundance: many
v_gene: TRBV6-5
CDR3aa: CASSYAIVNTEAFF
CDR3nt: TGTGCCAGCAGTTACGCTATAGTGAACACTGAAGCTTTCTTT

d_gene: .
j_gene: TRBJ1-2
abundance: .
v_gene: TRBV28
CDR3aa: CASSLPEPWGYTF
CDR3nt: TGTGCCAGCAGTTTACCGGAACCGTGGGGCTACACCTTC

d_gene: .
j_gene: TRBJ2-7
abundance: many
v_gene: TRBV3-1
CDR3aa: CASGPADYEQYF
CDR3nt: TGTGCCAGCGGTCCAGCTGACTACGAGCAGTACTTC

d_gene: .
j_gene: TRBJ2-1
abundance: many
v_gene: TRBV6-5
CDR3aa: CASSYREHNEQFF
CDR3nt: TGTGCCAGCAGTTACAGGGAGCATAATGAGCAGTTCTTC

d_gene: TRBD2
j_gene: TRBJ2-1
abundance: many
v_gene: TRBV20-1
CDR3aa: CSAPEGASGRAGNEQFF
CDR3nt: TGCAGTGCTCCGGAGGGGGCTAGCGGGAGGGCCGGCAATGAGCAGTTCTTC

d_gene: TRBD1
j_gene: TRBJ1-1
abundance: many
v_gene: TRBV7-2
CDR3aa: CASSFGQGNTEAFF
CDR3nt: TGTGCCAGCAGCTTCGGACAGGGAAACACTGAAGCTTTCTTT

d_gene: TRBD1
j_gene: TRBJ1-1
abundance: many
v_gene: TRBV20-1
CDR3aa: CSARRTGMNTEAFF
CDR3nt: TGCAGTGCTAGAAGGACAGGGATGAACACTGAAGCTTTCTTT

d_gene: TRBD2
j_gene: TRBJ2-1
abundance: .
v_gene: TRBV6-1
CDR3aa: CASSELGLSSHNEQFF
CDR3nt: TGTGCCAGCAGTGAATTGGGACTATCTTCACACAATGAGCAGTTCTTC

d_gene: .
j_gene: TRBJ1-2
abundance: many
v_gene: TRBV28
CDR3aa: CASSFQGRGYTF
CDR3nt: TGTGCCAGCAGTTTTCAAGGGAGGGGCTACACCTTC

d_gene: TRBD2
j_gene: TRBJ2-2
abundance: many
v_gene: TRBV20-1
CDR3aa: CSARGTSGRATGELFF
CDR3nt: TGCAGTGCTAGAGGGACTAGCGGGAGGGCCACCGGGGAGCTGTTTTTT

d_gene: TRBD2
j_gene: TRBJ2-7
abundance: few
v_gene: TRBV3-1
CDR3aa: CASSQSPGIAGYEQYF
CDR3nt: TGTGCCAGCAGCCAATCCCCAGGGATAGCGGGATACGAGCAGTACTTC

d_gene: TRBD1
j_gene: TRBJ1-2
abundance: many
v_gene: TRBV29-1
CDR3aa: CSGRQGRDGYTF
CDR3nt: TGCAGCGGCCGACAGGGAAGGGATGGCTACACCTTC

d_gene: TRBD1
j_gene: TRBJ2-4
abundance: many
v_gene: TRBV11-2
CDR3aa: CASSSPLDRPTRKNIQYF
CDR3nt: TGTGCCAGCAGCTCCCCCTTGGACAGGCCCACTCGCAAAAACATTCAGTACTTC

d_gene: TRBD1
j_gene: TRBJ1-3
abundance: many
v_gene: TRBV20-1
CDR3aa: CSASRGLSGNTIYF
CDR3nt: TGCAGTGCTTCCAGGGGGCTGTCTGGAAACACCATATATTTT

d_gene: .
j_gene: TRBJ1-1
abundance: many
v_gene: TRBV20-1
CDR3aa: CSARTHIEAFF
CDR3nt: TGCAGTGCTAGAACCCACATCGAAGCTTTCTTT

d_gene: .
j_gene: TRBJ1-1
abundance: .
v_gene: TRBV20-1
CDR3aa: CSARPQAGVEAFF
CDR3nt: TGCAGTGCTAGACCCCAGGCGGGAGTGGAAGCTTTCTTT

d_gene: .
j_gene: TRBJ2-3
abundance: many
v_gene: TRBV7-2
CDR3aa: CASSLVYGGLSTDTQYF
CDR3nt: TGTGCCAGCAGCTTAGTTTACGGGGGGCTTAGCACAGATACGCAGTATTTT

d_gene: .
j_gene: TRBJ2-2
abundance: once
v_gene: TRBV20-1
CDR3aa: CSVKSGRGTGELFF
CDR3nt: TGCAGTGTAAAAAGCGGGCGCGGGACCGGGGAGCTGTTTTTT

d_gene: .
j_gene: TRBJ2-7
abundance: many
v_gene: TRBV7-8
CDR3aa: CASSHSTYEQYF
CDR3nt: TGTGCCAGCAGCCACTCGACCTACGAGCAGTACTTC

d_gene: .
j_gene: TRBJ1-4
abundance: few
v_gene: TRBV28
CDR3aa: CASSFLVFGEKLFF
CDR3nt: TGTGCCAGCAGTTTCCTCGTTTTTGGTGAAAAACTGTTTTTT

d_gene: TRBD1
j_gene: TRBJ2-6
abundance: many
v_gene: TRBV2
CDR3aa: CASSRQGSLSGANVLTF
CDR3nt: TGTGCCAGCAGTAGACAGGGGTCCCTCTCTGGGGCCAACGTCCTGACTTTC

d_gene: .
j_gene: TRBJ2-7
abundance: many
v_gene: TRBV7-8
CDR3aa: CASSLAGMAAFSYEQYF
CDR3nt: TGTGCCAGCAGCTTAGCGGGAATGGCGGCTTTCTCCTACGAGCAGTACTTC

d_gene: .
j_gene: TRBJ1-4
abundance: many
v_gene: TRBV5-6
CDR3aa: CASSQTGSRLNEKLFF
CDR3nt: TGTGCCAGCAGCCAAACAGGGAGTCGACTTAATGAAAAACTGTTTTTT

d_gene: .
j_gene: TRBJ2-7
abundance: many
v_gene: TRBV20-1
CDR3aa: CSVRHFYEQYF
CDR3nt: TGCAGTGTGAGACACTTCTACGAGCAGTACTTC

d_gene: .
j_gene: TRBJ2-5
abundance: many
v_gene: TRBV4-1
CDR3aa: CASSETRDSLETQYF
CDR3nt: TGCGCCAGCAGCGAGACCCGGGACTCCCTAGAGACCCAGTACTTC

d_gene: .
j_gene: TRBJ1-1
abundance: many
v_gene: TRBV7-9
CDR3aa: CASSYQQGNTEAFF
CDR3nt: TGTGCCAGCAGCTATCAACAGGGGAACACTGAAGCTTTCTTT

d_gene: .
j_gene: TRBJ1-6
abundance: many
v_gene: TRBV6-1
CDR3aa: CASRWPASPLHF
CDR3nt: TGTGCCAGCAGGTGGCCTGCTTCACCCCTCCACTTT

d_gene: .
j_gene: TRBJ2-1
abundance: many
v_gene: TRBV12-3/TRBV12-4
CDR3aa: CASSLGPSSYNEQFF
CDR3nt: TGTGCCAGCAGTTTAGGCCCTAGCTCCTACAATGAGCAGTTCTTC

d_gene: .
j_gene: TRBJ1-6
abundance: many
v_gene: TRBV3-1
CDR3aa: CASSLQGNNSPLHF
CDR3nt: TGTGCCAGCAGCCTACAGGGAAATAATTCACCCCTCCACTTT

d_gene: .
j_gene: TRBJ2-7
abundance: many
v_gene: TRBV12-3/TRBV12-4
CDR3aa: CASSRGGVYSGYEQYF
CDR3nt: TGTGCCAGCAGCCGCGGCGGGGTTTACAGCGGCTACGAGCAGTACTTC

d_gene: TRBD2
j_gene: TRBJ2-1
abundance: few
v_gene: TRBV7-3
CDR3aa: CASSLNPSGMSSYNEQFF
CDR3nt: TGTGCCAGCAGCTTAAACCCTAGCGGGATGAGCTCCTACAATGAGCAGTTCTTC

d_gene: .
j_gene: TRBJ2-1
abundance: .
v_gene: TRBV14
CDR3aa: CASSQLDGRPTYNEQFF
CDR3nt: TGTGCCAGCAGCCAATTAGACGGACGACCCACCTACAATGAGCAGTTCTTC

d_gene: TRBD2
j_gene: TRBJ2-1
abundance: .
v_gene: TRBV20-1
CDR3aa: CSAEPGLANMGPYNEQFF
CDR3nt: TGCAGTGCTGAACCGGGACTAGCGAATATGGGCCCCTACAATGAGCAGTTCTTC

d_gene: .
j_gene: TRBJ2-3
abundance: many
v_gene: TRBV5-1
CDR3aa: CASSLQGDTDTQYF
CDR3nt: TGCGCCAGCAGCTTGCAAGGGGACACAGATACGCAGTATTTT

d_gene: .
j_gene: TRBJ2-1
abundance: many
v_gene: TRBV2
CDR3aa: CAGKTSSSSYNEQFF
CDR3nt: TGTGCCGGCAAGACTAGTTCGAGCTCCTACAATGAGCAGTTCTTC

d_gene: .
j_gene: TRBJ1-2
abundance: many
v_gene: TRBV6-5
CDR3aa: CASSSYTGRTNYGYTF
CDR3nt: TGTGCCAGCAGTTCCTATACCGGGAGGACTAACTATGGCTACACCTTC

d_gene: TRBD1
j_gene: TRBJ1-6
abundance: many
v_gene: TRBV11-2
CDR3aa: CASSPMTGGNSPLHF
CDR3nt: TGTGCCAGCAGTCCGATGACAGGGGGGAATTCACCCCTCCACTTT

d_gene: TRBD1
j_gene: TRBJ1-6
abundance: many
v_gene: TRBV29-1
CDR3aa: CSVRTGVGDNSPLHF
CDR3nt: TGCAGCGTCCGAACAGGGGTTGGCGATAATTCACCCCTCCACTTT

d_gene: .
j_gene: TRBJ1-2
abundance: .
v_gene: TRBV28
CDR3aa: CASREQGEGYTF
CDR3nt: TGTGCCAGCAGAGAACAGGGAGAGGGCTACACCTTC

d_gene: TRBD1
j_gene: TRBJ1-5
abundance: many
v_gene: TRBV6-6
CDR3aa: CASSTTGAGQPQHF
CDR3nt: TGTGCCAGCAGTACAACAGGGGCTGGCCAGCCCCAGCATTTT

d_gene: TRBD1
j_gene: TRBJ1-1
abundance: many
v_gene: TRBV5-1
CDR3aa: CASSFGTGGLTEAFF
CDR3nt: TGCGCCAGCAGCTTCGGGACAGGGGGCTTGACTGAAGCTTTCTTT

d_gene: .
j_gene: TRBJ1-5
abundance: few
v_gene: TRBV24-1
CDR3aa: CATTPGHNQPQHF
CDR3nt: TGTGCCACCACCCCGGGACACAATCAGCCCCAGCATTTT

d_gene: .
j_gene: TRBJ1-2
abundance: many
v_gene: TRBV7-9
CDR3aa: CASSGTNLYGYTF
CDR3nt: TGTGCCAGCAGCGGGACTAACCTCTATGGCTACACCTTC

d_gene: TRBD1
j_gene: TRBJ2-3
abundance: many
v_gene: TRBV5-1
CDR3aa: CASSGGQLTGTDTQYF
CDR3nt: TGCGCCAGCAGCGGGGGACAGCTGACAGGCACAGATACGCAGTATTTT

d_gene: .
j_gene: TRBJ2-1
abundance: few
v_gene: TRBV20-1
CDR3aa: CSARDRFTYNEQFF
CDR3nt: TGCAGTGCTAGAGATAGGTTCACCTACAATGAGCAGTTCTTC

d_gene: TRBD1
j_gene: TRBJ1-5
abundance: .
v_gene: TRBV4-1
CDR3aa: CASSQDPGQSNQPQHF
CDR3nt: TGCGCCAGCAGCCAAGACCCGGGACAGAGTAATCAGCCCCAGCATTTT

d_gene: TRBD2
j_gene: TRBJ2-5
abundance: .
v_gene: TRBV7-4
CDR3aa: CASSPRTSGKIIQYF
CDR3nt: TGTGCCAGCAGCCCCCGGACTAGCGGCAAGATCATCCAGTACTTC

d_gene: TRBD1
j_gene: TRBJ1-1
abundance: many
v_gene: TRBV18
CDR3aa: CASSPHTGTDSEAFF
CDR3nt: TGTGCCAGCTCACCACATACCGGGACAGACAGTGAAGCTTTCTTT

d_gene: .
j_gene: TRBJ2-5
abundance: many
v_gene: TRBV2
CDR3aa: CASRKDGQETQYF
CDR3nt: TGTGCCAGCAGGAAGGACGGACAAGAGACCCAGTACTTC

d_gene: .
j_gene: TRBJ2-1
abundance: many
v_gene: TRBV5-1
CDR3aa: CASSQGSSVGSNEQFF
CDR3nt: TGCGCCAGCAGCCAAGGATCTAGCGTTGGGAGCAATGAGCAGTTCTTC

d_gene: .
j_gene: TRBJ1-2
abundance: many
v_gene: TRBV4-2
CDR3aa: CASSQAGNPNYGYTF
CDR3nt: TGTGCCAGCAGCCAAGCGGGGAACCCCAACTATGGCTACACCTTC

d_gene: .
j_gene: TRBJ2-1
abundance: many
v_gene: TRBV5-1
CDR3aa: CASSTQSSYNEQFF
CDR3nt: TGCGCCAGCAGCACCCAGAGCTCCTACAATGAGCAGTTCTTC